This paragraph reports one TCR beta chain. Its cognate antigen is unknown. This same CDR3 is encoded by further DNA sequences in the sample. Sequencing used immunoSEQ multiplex PCR; TCRdb keeps in-frame clones, though not all of them. The sample lists approximately 23,000 clones; roughly 86% were seen once. This record belongs to a study of T cells after posttransplantation cyclophosphamide. Study-wide points: Recipient CMV seropositivity and CMV reactivation strongly tracked TRB clonality. Later blood repertoires were often dominated by clones from the donor CD8+ memory compartment. Tissue-infiltrating T cells from skin or gut overlapped little with blood T cells.

This CDR3 is 12 amino acids long. V was trimmed by 5 bases and J by 7 bases, leaving 10 bases between them. Germline V gene lookup returns CDR1 SGHTA and CDR2 FQGTGA. The clonotype comes from a woman aged 55-69 years with a blood cancer, CMV-positive, and with a related stem cell donor. Material: PBMCs. The chain links TRBV7-3 to TRBJ2-3, with D possibly TRBD1 on 5 matching bases. CDR3 bases: TGTGCCAGCAGCCTCGACAGAAATACGCAGTATTTT. Amino acids: CASSLDRNTQYF.